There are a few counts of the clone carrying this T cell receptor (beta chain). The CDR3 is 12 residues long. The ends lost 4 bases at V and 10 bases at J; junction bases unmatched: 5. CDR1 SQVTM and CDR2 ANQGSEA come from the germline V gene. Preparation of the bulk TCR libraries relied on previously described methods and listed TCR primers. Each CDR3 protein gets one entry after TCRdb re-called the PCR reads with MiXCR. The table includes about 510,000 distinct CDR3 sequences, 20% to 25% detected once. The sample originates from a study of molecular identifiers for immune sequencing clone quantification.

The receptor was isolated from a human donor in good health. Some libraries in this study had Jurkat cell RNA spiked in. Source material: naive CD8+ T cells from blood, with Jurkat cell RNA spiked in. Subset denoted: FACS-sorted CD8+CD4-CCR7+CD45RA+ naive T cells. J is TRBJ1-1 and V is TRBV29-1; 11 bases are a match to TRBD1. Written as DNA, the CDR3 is TGCAGCGTTGGCTTGGGGACAGGGGGAGCTTTCTTT. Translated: CSVGLGTGGAFF.